This T cell receptor (beta chain) was identified in a study of OX40 agonist ivuxolimab in advanced cancers. Overall study context: With ivuxolimab, an agonistic anti-OX40 (CD134) antibody, patients were treated. Partial responses, seen in three patients, involved one hepatocellular carcinoma and two cutaneous melanomas. A male proportion of around 86% was recorded, with mean age approximately 56 years and range roughly 20 to 85. People in dose escalation had one of these cancers: hepatocellular carcinoma, melanoma, renal cell or head and neck cancer.

V was cut by 1 base and J by 4 bases, with 11 bases left in between. Germline V gene data show CDR1 as SGHVS and CDR2 as FQNEAQ. This CDR3 spans 14 amino acids. The protocol was immunoSEQ multiplex PCR, while the TCRdb copy is restricted to in-frame clones and leaves out a portion. This sample has 83,000 or so clones, with just over 85% found just once. The clonotype was recovered from an adult with an advanced solid tumor such as melanoma, head and neck, liver or kidney cancer. This material consisted of CD4+ or CD8+ T cells sorted from blood, taken in a trial of the OX40 agonist ivuxolimab. This rearrangement joins TRBV7-8 to TRBJ2-7, with D unclear. The CDR3 here is CASSLVSQGYEQYF. The CDR3 DNA reads as TGTGCCAGCAGCTTAGTGAGCCAAGGATACGAGCAGTACTTC. Variable domain in full (rest from reference TRBV7-8 and TRBJ2-7): GAGVSQSPRYKVAKRGQDVALRCDPISGHVSLFWYQQALGQGPEFLTYFQNEAQLDKSGLPSDRFFAERPEGSVSTLKIQRTQQEDSAVYLCASSLVSQGYEQYFGPGTRLTVT.